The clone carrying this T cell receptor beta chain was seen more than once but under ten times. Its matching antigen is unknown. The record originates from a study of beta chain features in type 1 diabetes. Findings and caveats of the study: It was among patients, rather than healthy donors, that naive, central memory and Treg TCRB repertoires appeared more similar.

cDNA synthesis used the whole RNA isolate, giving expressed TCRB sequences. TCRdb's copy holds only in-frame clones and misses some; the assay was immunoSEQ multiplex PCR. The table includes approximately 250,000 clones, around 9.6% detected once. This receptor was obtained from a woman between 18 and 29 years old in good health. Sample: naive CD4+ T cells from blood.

The CDR3 loop reads CASRTSGSDEQFF. As DNA, the CDR3 is TGCGCCAGCCGGACTAGCGGGAGCGATGAGCAGTTCTTC. The chain links TRBV5-1 to TRBJ2-1; TRBD2 matches at 13 bases. The junction had 3 bases not matched to a gene; V was cut back by 7 bases and J by 8 bases. Germline CDR1 SGHRS, CDR2 YFSETQ. The CDR3 length is 13 residues.